What follows are 4 T cell receptor beta chains derived from one specimen sequenced in a study of cytomegalovirus exposure and HLA in healthy donors. 60 Vbeta and 13 Jbeta primers were used in PCR. The data were produced by immunoSEQ multiplex PCR, yet TCRdb's version contains in-frame clones alone and is incomplete. The repertoire holds about 130,000 clones, with around 67% as singletons. Sequencing input: PBMCs. All receptors derive from a woman aged 40 to 50 in good health and CMV-seropositive.

This chain joins TRBV5-1 and TRBJ1-2; no clear D. Per germline, CDR1 SGHRS and CDR2 YFSETQ. There are 13 residues in the CDR3. Trimming took 0 bases from V and 8 from J, leaving 11 bases between them. The CDR3 region is CASSLEQSRGYTF. In DNA, the CDR3 is TGCGCCAGCAGCTTGGAACAGTCCAGAGGCTACACCTTC.

This chain connects TRBV28 to TRBJ2-7; D is possibly TRBD2 (6 bases). This CDR3 has 15 residues. The V end lost 5 bases, the J end lost 3 bases, and 17 bases lay between the germline ends. The V gene's germline CDR1 is MDHEN and CDR2 SYDVKM. The CDR3 region is CASSPGAYGGYEQYF. The CDR3 DNA reads as TGTGCCAGCAGTCCAGGTGCCTACGGGGGCTACGAGCAGTACTTC.

The J gene is TRBJ2-7, the V gene TRBV2, with 9 bases that match TRBD1. V shed 10 bases and J 10 bases; nucleotides not matched to a gene: 20. Per the germline V gene, CDR1 is SNHLY and CDR2 is FYNNEI. The CDR3 extends over 15 amino acids. CDR3 amino acids: CATQTLPGQGSLQYF. The CDR3 region has the DNA TGTGCCACCCAGACTTTACCGGGACAGGGAAGCCTCCAGTACTTC. Using reference TRBV2 and TRBJ2-7 for the parts outside the CDR3, the full variable domain is EPEVTQTPSHQVTQMGQEVILRCVPISNHLYFYWYRQILGQKVEFLVSFYNNEISEKSEIFDDQFSVERPDGSNFTLKIRSTKLEDSAMYFCATQTLPGQGSLQYFGPGTRLTVT.

V gene TRBV6-5 combines with J gene TRBJ1-3, with a weak D call TRBD1 (6 bases). This CDR3 contains 15 residues. Trimming cost V 6 bases and J 0 bases, with 12 bases left between them. Germline V gene sequence: CDR1 MNHEY, CDR2 SVGAGI. The CDR3 coding sequence is TGTGCCAGCAGGCCGGACAGTCTCTCTGGAAACACCATATATTTT. Translation gives CASRPDSLSGNTIYF.